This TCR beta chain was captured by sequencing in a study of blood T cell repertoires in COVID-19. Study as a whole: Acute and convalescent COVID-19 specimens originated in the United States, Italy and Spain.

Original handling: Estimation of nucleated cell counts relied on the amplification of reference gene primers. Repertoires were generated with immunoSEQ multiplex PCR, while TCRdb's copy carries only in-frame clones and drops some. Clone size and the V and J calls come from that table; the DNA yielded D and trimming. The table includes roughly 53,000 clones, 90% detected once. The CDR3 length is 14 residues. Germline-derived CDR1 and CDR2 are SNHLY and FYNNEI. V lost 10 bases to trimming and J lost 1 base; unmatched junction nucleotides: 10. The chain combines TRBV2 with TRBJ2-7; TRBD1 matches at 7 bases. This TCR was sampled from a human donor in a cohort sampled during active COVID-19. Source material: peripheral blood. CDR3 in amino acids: CATHTGTASYEQYF. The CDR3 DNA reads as TGTGCCACACATACCGGGACAGCGTCCTACGAGCAGTACTTC. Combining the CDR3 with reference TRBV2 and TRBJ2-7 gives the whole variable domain EPEVTQTPSHQVTQMGQEVILRCVPISNHLYFYWYRQILGQKVEFLVSFYNNEISEKSEIFDDQFSVERPDGSNFTLKIRSTKLEDSAMYFCATHTGTASYEQYFGPGTRLTVT.